The rows below give T cell receptor beta chains drawn from one sample of a study of cytomegalovirus exposure and HLA in healthy donors. Sequencing used immunoSEQ multiplex PCR; TCRdb keeps in-frame clones, though not all of them. The data hold about 200,000 clones, with roughly 80% observed a single time. Sequencing was performed on PBMCs. The origin of the receptors is a male donor in good health and CMV-seronegative. Each CDR3 is given with its conserved first and last residue. Each record gives: D gene, J gene, clone size, V gene, CDR3 protein, CDR3 DNA. The D gene is left open where the match is weak. Size tells how often a clone was seen (once, few, many) or the class of an expanded clone, and some rows leave it out.

D gene: -
J gene: TRBJ2-7
clone size: -
V gene: TRBV5-1
CDR3 protein: CASSFLRGPTGEQYF
CDR3 DNA: TGCGCCAGCAGCTTTCTGCGGGGACCCACGGGGGAGCAGTACTTC

D gene: TRBD2
J gene: TRBJ2-2
clone size: -
V gene: TRBV7-9
CDR3 protein: CASSRTSGRVGELFF
CDR3 DNA: TGTGCCAGCAGCCGAACCTCAGGGAGGGTCGGGGAGCTGTTTTTT

D gene: TRBD1
J gene: TRBJ1-1
clone size: -
V gene: TRBV9
CDR3 protein: CASSVVDRGPTGTEAFF
CDR3 DNA: TGTGCCAGCAGCGTAGTGGACAGGGGGCCCACGGGCACTGAAGCTTTCTTT

D gene: -
J gene: TRBJ1-3
clone size: -
V gene: TRBV7-8
CDR3 protein: CASSLNRGTGNTIYF
CDR3 DNA: TGTGCCAGCAGCCTTAATAGGGGAACTGGAAACACCATATATTTT

D gene: -
J gene: TRBJ1-2
clone size: -
V gene: TRBV15
CDR3 protein: CATSREEGRNGYTF
CDR3 DNA: TGTGCCACCAGCAGAGAAGAGGGTAGAAATGGCTACACCTTC

D gene: TRBD2
J gene: TRBJ2-1
clone size: -
V gene: TRBV5-4
CDR3 protein: CASSGGLAGVSAEQFF
CDR3 DNA: TGTGCCAGCAGTGGGGGACTAGCGGGCGTTTCCGCTGAGCAGTTCTTC

D gene: TRBD2
J gene: TRBJ2-4
clone size: -
V gene: TRBV9
CDR3 protein: CASSPRTSGNIQYF
CDR3 DNA: TGTGCCAGCAGCCCCCGGACTAGCGGAAACATTCAGTACTTC

D gene: TRBD2
J gene: TRBJ2-3
clone size: -
V gene: TRBV6-5
CDR3 protein: CASKLAGVVDTQYF
CDR3 DNA: TGTGCCAGCAAGCTAGCGGGTGTGGTAGATACGCAGTATTTT

D gene: -
J gene: TRBJ2-7
clone size: -
V gene: TRBV7-8
CDR3 protein: CASSRRPDRRTYEQYF
CDR3 DNA: TGTGCCAGCAGCCGAAGACCAGACAGGAGAACCTACGAGCAGTACTTC

D gene: TRBD2
J gene: TRBJ2-1
clone size: -
V gene: TRBV14
CDR3 protein: CASSQVGWEGRGNEQFF
CDR3 DNA: TGTGCCAGCAGCCAAGTGGGGTGGGAGGGCCGTGGCAATGAGCAGTTCTTC

D gene: TRBD2
J gene: TRBJ2-3
clone size: -
V gene: TRBV5-6
CDR3 protein: CASSSGLAEINTDTQYF
CDR3 DNA: TGTGCCAGCAGCTCGGGGCTAGCGGAAATTAACACAGATACGCAGTATTTT

D gene: TRBD1
J gene: TRBJ1-2
clone size: few
V gene: TRBV5-1
CDR3 protein: CASSLDRGRGGYTF
CDR3 DNA: TGCGCCAGCAGCTTGGACAGGGGGAGAGGTGGCTACACCTTC

D gene: TRBD2
J gene: TRBJ2-1
clone size: -
V gene: TRBV5-4
CDR3 protein: CASSSSGLAGDFDEQFF
CDR3 DNA: TGTGCCAGCAGCTCCTCTGGACTAGCGGGAGATTTCGATGAGCAGTTCTTC

D gene: TRBD1
J gene: TRBJ1-2
clone size: -
V gene: TRBV10-3
CDR3 protein: CAISESTGDGYTF
CDR3 DNA: TGTGCCATCAGTGAGTCGACAGGGGATGGCTACACCTTC

D gene: TRBD1
J gene: TRBJ2-7
clone size: -
V gene: TRBV6-5
CDR3 protein: CASSYYGQGATYEQYF
CDR3 DNA: TGTGCCAGCAGTTATTACGGACAGGGGGCCACCTACGAGCAGTACTTC

D gene: -
J gene: TRBJ1-2
clone size: few
V gene: TRBV6-5
CDR3 protein: CASSYPLRGLNYGYTF
CDR3 DNA: TGTGCCAGCAGTTACCCTCTTAGGGGCCTTAACTATGGCTACACCTTC

D gene: -
J gene: TRBJ2-1
clone size: -
V gene: TRBV7-2
CDR3 protein: CASSLTRDEQFF
CDR3 DNA: TGTGCCAGCAGCTTAACCCGGGATGAGCAGTTCTTC

D gene: -
J gene: TRBJ2-4
clone size: -
V gene: TRBV9
CDR3 protein: CASSVAGTGELAGAENIQYF
CDR3 DNA: TGTGCCAGCAGCGTAGCAGGGACAGGGGAACTAGCGGGAGCTGAGAACATTCAGTACTTC

D gene: -
J gene: TRBJ1-5
clone size: few
V gene: TRBV27
CDR3 protein: CASSLGLNQPQHF
CDR3 DNA: TGTGCCAGCAGTTTGGGCCTTAATCAGCCCCAGCATTTT

D gene: TRBD2
J gene: TRBJ2-3
clone size: once
V gene: TRBV19
CDR3 protein: CASMVAGGSTDTQYF
CDR3 DNA: TGTGCCAGTATGGTAGCGGGAGGTAGCACAGATACGCAGTATTTT

D gene: TRBD1
J gene: TRBJ1-2
clone size: -
V gene: TRBV6-5
CDR3 protein: CASSLTGGGYTF
CDR3 DNA: TGTGCCAGCAGTTTGACAGGGGGCGGCTACACCTTC

D gene: -
J gene: TRBJ1-6
clone size: -
V gene: TRBV30
CDR3 protein: CAWSRTVSPLHF
CDR3 DNA: TGTGCCTGGAGCCGGACAGTAAGTCCCCTCCACTTT

D gene: TRBD2
J gene: TRBJ2-1
clone size: -
V gene: TRBV6-1
CDR3 protein: CASSESGGGPWEQFF
CDR3 DNA: TGTGCCAGCAGTGAATCTGGGGGAGGGCCCTGGGAGCAGTTCTTC

D gene: -
J gene: TRBJ2-7
clone size: -
V gene: TRBV28
CDR3 protein: CASSLGPSYEQYF
CDR3 DNA: TGTGCCAGCAGTTTGGGGCCCTCCTACGAGCAGTACTTC

D gene: -
J gene: TRBJ2-1
clone size: -
V gene: TRBV7-2
CDR3 protein: CASSLLGLSGDNEQFF
CDR3 DNA: TGTGCCAGCAGCTTATTGGGACTTAGCGGCGACAATGAGCAGTTCTTC

D gene: TRBD2
J gene: TRBJ2-1
clone size: few
V gene: TRBV7-6
CDR3 protein: CASSLGASGLHNEQFF
CDR3 DNA: TGTGCCAGCAGCTTAGGGGCTAGCGGACTTCACAATGAGCAGTTCTTC

D gene: -
J gene: TRBJ1-1
clone size: -
V gene: TRBV4-2
CDR3 protein: CASSQGPPRGGTEAFF
CDR3 DNA: TGTGCCAGCAGCCAAGGGCCCCCGCGGGGCGGCACTGAAGCTTTCTTT

D gene: -
J gene: TRBJ1-1
clone size: once
V gene: TRBV6-1
CDR3 protein: CASSRGTGNTEAFF
CDR3 DNA: TGTGCCAGCAGCCGTGGAACAGGGAACACTGAAGCTTTCTTT

D gene: -
J gene: TRBJ2-7
clone size: -
V gene: TRBV7-2
CDR3 protein: CASSLAGSLEQYF
CDR3 DNA: TGTGCCAGCAGCTTAGCGGGCAGCTTGGAGCAGTACTTC

D gene: TRBD1
J gene: TRBJ1-2
clone size: -
V gene: TRBV6-1
CDR3 protein: CASSGRAGGNYGYTF
CDR3 DNA: TGTGCCAGCAGTGGCCGCGCAGGGGGTAACTATGGCTACACCTTC

D gene: TRBD1
J gene: TRBJ2-7
clone size: -
V gene: TRBV5-6
CDR3 protein: CASSLGPTGDEQYF
CDR3 DNA: TGTGCCAGCAGCTTGGGACCAACAGGGGACGAGCAGTACTTC

D gene: TRBD1
J gene: TRBJ1-4
clone size: -
V gene: TRBV25-1
CDR3 protein: CASCIGQGSEKLFF
CDR3 DNA: TGTGCCAGCTGTATTGGACAGGGGAGTGAAAAACTGTTTTTT

D gene: -
J gene: TRBJ2-7
clone size: few
V gene: TRBV6-5
CDR3 protein: CASSSYRNYSYEQYF
CDR3 DNA: TGTGCCAGCAGTTCCTACAGGAATTACTCCTACGAGCAGTACTTC

D gene: -
J gene: TRBJ2-1
clone size: -
V gene: TRBV7-9
CDR3 protein: CSSSLVARNNEQFF
CDR3 DNA: TGTTCCAGCAGCTTAGTGGCTAGAAATAATGAGCAGTTCTTC

D gene: -
J gene: TRBJ2-6
clone size: -
V gene: TRBV28
CDR3 protein: CASSLAAGANVLTF
CDR3 DNA: TGTGCCAGCAGTTTGGCGGCCGGGGCCAACGTCCTGACTTTC

D gene: TRBD2
J gene: TRBJ2-3
clone size: -
V gene: TRBV7-6
CDR3 protein: CASSRLAGVVDTQYF
CDR3 DNA: TGTGCCAGCAGTCGACTAGCGGGAGTTGTAGATACGCAGTATTTT

D gene: -
J gene: TRBJ1-4
clone size: -
V gene: TRBV18
CDR3 protein: CASSPSLSRGMLFF
CDR3 DNA: TGTGCCAGCTCACCAAGTTTGAGCCGAGGTATGCTGTTTTTT

D gene: -
J gene: TRBJ2-7
clone size: -
V gene: TRBV6-5
CDR3 protein: CASSATRLEQYF
CDR3 DNA: TGTGCCAGCAGTGCCACGAGGTTGGAGCAGTACTTC

D gene: -
J gene: TRBJ1-1
clone size: -
V gene: TRBV29-1
CDR3 protein: CSVEDPGRGIETEAFF
CDR3 DNA: TGCAGCGTTGAAGATCCAGGCAGGGGAATAGAGACTGAAGCTTTCTTT

D gene: -
J gene: TRBJ2-5
clone size: -
V gene: TRBV7-9
CDR3 protein: CASSSPGERRETQYF
CDR3 DNA: TGTGCCAGCAGTTCCCCCGGGGAGCGAAGGGAGACCCAGTACTTC

D gene: TRBD2
J gene: TRBJ2-7
clone size: -
V gene: TRBV30
CDR3 protein: CAWSYLAGVYEQYF
CDR3 DNA: TGTGCCTGGAGTTATTTGGCGGGAGTCTACGAGCAGTACTTC

D gene: -
J gene: TRBJ2-1
clone size: -
V gene: TRBV19
CDR3 protein: CASSIDGYNEQFF
CDR3 DNA: TGTGCCAGTAGTATTGACGGGTACAATGAGCAGTTCTTC

D gene: -
J gene: TRBJ2-7
clone size: -
V gene: TRBV5-1
CDR3 protein: CASGLQSSYEQYF
CDR3 DNA: TGCGCCAGCGGACTACAGAGCTCCTACGAGCAGTACTTC

D gene: TRBD1
J gene: TRBJ2-1
clone size: -
V gene: TRBV2
CDR3 protein: CASSAGQGTGSYNEQFF
CDR3 DNA: TGTGCCAGCAGTGCCGGACAGGGGACGGGGTCCTACAATGAGCAGTTCTTC

D gene: -
J gene: TRBJ2-1
clone size: few
V gene: TRBV5-4
CDR3 protein: CASSFRHLYNEQFF
CDR3 DNA: TGTGCCAGCAGCTTCAGACACCTCTACAATGAGCAGTTCTTC

D gene: TRBD1
J gene: TRBJ2-6
clone size: -
V gene: TRBV11-1
CDR3 protein: CASSFTGTGFGGANVLTF
CDR3 DNA: TGTGCCAGCAGTTTCACCGGGACAGGGTTCGGTGGGGCCAACGTCCTGACTTTC

D gene: TRBD2
J gene: TRBJ2-3
clone size: -
V gene: TRBV27
CDR3 protein: CASSLLAGGGGTDTQYF
CDR3 DNA: TGTGCCAGCAGTTTGCTAGCGGGAGGGGGTGGCACAGATACGCAGTATTTT

D gene: TRBD1
J gene: TRBJ2-1
clone size: -
V gene: TRBV5-1
CDR3 protein: CASSGTGDSYNEQFF
CDR3 DNA: TGCGCCAGCAGCGGAACAGGGGACTCCTACAATGAGCAGTTCTTC

D gene: -
J gene: TRBJ2-7
clone size: -
V gene: TRBV5-4
CDR3 protein: CASSPRGGNEQYF
CDR3 DNA: TGTGCCAGCAGCCCGAGGGGGGGCAACGAGCAGTACTTC

D gene: -
J gene: TRBJ2-2
clone size: -
V gene: TRBV9
CDR3 protein: CASSVEGENTGELFF
CDR3 DNA: TGTGCCAGCAGCGTCGAGGGAGAGAACACCGGGGAGCTGTTTTTT